These 31 T cell receptor beta chains originate from one sample sequenced in a study of T-cell memory formation after mild COVID-19. TCRdb used MiXCR to reprocess the 5' RACE reads, holding one entry per CDR3 protein. The profile covers fewer than 350,000 distinct CDR3 sequences, with about a sixth appearing a single time and roughly 24% taken by the ten largest. Sequenced input: PBMCs or a T cell subset sorted from them (not recorded which). The receptors shown here come from a man aged 18 to 35 who had mild COVID-19 (a few samples of this study predate the infection). Cell type and time point are not known.

V usage is TRBV2 and J usage is TRBJ1-2; TRBD1 is a possible D gene (6 bases). The germline CDR1 and CDR2 sequences are SNHLY and FYNNEI. V gave up 7 bases and J gave up 7 bases, with 16 bases separating them. The CDR3 spans 13 residues. DNA for the CDR3: TGTGCCAGCAAGGCCAGGGGTTGGGGTGGCTACACCTTC. Its translation: CASKARGWGGYTF.

The V gene is TRBV6-2 or TRBV6-3, the J gene TRBJ1-5; no clear D gene. From germline, CDR1 is MNHEY and CDR2 SVGEGT. The CDR3 loop spans 18 amino acids. Trimming cost V 0 bases and J 0 bases, with 15 bases left between them. The CDR3 DNA is TGTGCCAGCAGTTACTCCATCGAGCAGGCGGATAGCAATCAGCCCCAGCATTTT. Amino acid sequence: CASSYSIEQADSNQPQHF.

This clonotype was seen just once. This sequence joins TRBV7-2 and TRBJ1-1, with 7 nucleotides matching TRBD1. Germline CDR1 and CDR2: SGHTA and FQGNSA. V shed 2 bases and J 5 bases; nucleotides not matched to a gene: 5. The CDR3 is 14 amino acids. As DNA, the CDR3 is TGTGCCAGCAGCTTAATAGGGGGCCGGACTGAAGCTTTCTTT. It specifies CASSLIGGRTEAFF.

This clonotype has only a few counts. The chain carries TRBV29-1 and TRBJ2-6, with a tentative D call TRBD1 (5 bases). The V end lost 4 bases, the J end lost 0 bases, and 13 bases lay between the germline ends. This CDR3 contains 16 residues. Germline-derived CDR1 and CDR2 are SQVTM and ANQGSEA. CDR3 loop: CSVVGHPGSGANVLTF. The DNA for the CDR3 is TGCAGCGTTGTTGGACATCCTGGCTCTGGGGCCAACGTCCTGACTTTC.

This chain joins TRBV11-2 and TRBJ2-5, with 8 bases that match TRBD1. This CDR3 spans 16 amino acids. From germline, CDR1 is SGHAT and CDR2 FQNNGV. Trimming took 5 bases from V and 1 from J; bases not matched to a gene: 9. The CDR3 loop is CASSPTGTGVQETQYF. The DNA for the CDR3 is TGTGCCAGCAGCCCGACCGGGACAGGAGTCCAAGAGACCCAGTACTTC.

V gene TRBV11-3 combines with J gene TRBJ2-3, with D perhaps matching TRBD2 (5 bases). This CDR3 has 16 residues. V dropped 5 bases and J dropped 3 bases, with 18 bases sitting between them. Germline CDR1 and CDR2: SGHNT and YENEEA. This CDR3 reads CASSNPGGRGTDTQYF. DNA of the CDR3: TGTGCCAGCAGCAACCCGGGTGGGAGAGGGACAGATACGCAGTATTTT.

Only a few counts were recorded for this clonotype. The chain is built from TRBV29-1 and TRBJ1-1; D ambiguous. The V gene's germline CDR1 is SQVTM and CDR2 ANQGSEA. The V and J ends lost 4 bases and 13 bases respectively, with 13 bases between them. This CDR3 contains 10 residues. CDR3 protein: CSVVVGHGFF. CDR3 sequence (DNA): TGCAGCGTTGTAGTCGGGCACGGTTTCTTT.

This clonotype was found many times. The chain recombines TRBV5-1 with TRBJ1-2; no definite D call. CDR3 length: 15 amino acids. V dropped 4 bases and J dropped 0 bases, with 13 bases sitting between them. Germline lookup yields CDR1 SGHRS and CDR2 YFSETQ. Written as DNA, the CDR3 is TGCGCCAGCAGCGCGGACGGATTTTCTAACTATGGCTACACCTTC. Encoded protein: CASSADGFSNYGYTF.

Ten or more counts support this clonotype. This rearrangement joins TRBV29-1 to TRBJ1-2, with D perhaps TRBD1 (5 bases). CDR1 and CDR2 from the germline V gene are SQVTM and ANQGSEA. This CDR3 region has 15 residues. Trimming pared 3 bases from V and 5 bases from J, leaving 19 bases between. The CDR3 reads CSVEWDGSLRYGYTF. The CDR3 DNA reads as TGCAGCGTTGAGTGGGACGGATCCCTACGATATGGCTACACCTTC.

There are a few counts of this clonotype. This rearrangement joins TRBV7-9 to TRBJ2-5, with 8 bases that match TRBD2. The germline CDR1 and CDR2 sequences are SEHNR and FQNEAQ (reference sequence). V gave up 3 bases and J gave up 0 bases; unmatched junction bases: 6. The CDR3 covers 16 residues. The CDR3 DNA reads as TGTGCCAGCAGCTTTCTGGCGGGGGGTCACCAAGAGACCCAGTACTTC. Residues: CASSFLAGGHQETQYF.

This clonotype was detected only a few times. V and J are TRBV19 and TRBJ2-1; 8 bases agree with TRBD2. The trim removed 4 bases at V and 3 bases at J, leaving 11 bases unmatched. There are 17 residues in the CDR3. Germline V CDR1 and CDR2: LNHDA, SQIVND (reference sequence). The CDR3 region is CASSKPLTGGRYNEQFF. The CDR3 nucleotides are TGTGCCAGTAGTAAACCCCTGACGGGGGGGCGCTACAATGAGCAGTTCTTC. The variable domain in full, with the rest retrieved from reference TRBV19 and TRBJ2-1, is DGGITQSPKYLFRKEGQNVTLSCEQNLNHDAMYWYRQDPGQGLRLIYYSQIVNDFQKGDIAEGYSVSREKKESFPLTVTSAQKNPTAFYLCASSKPLTGGRYNEQFFGPGTRLTVL.

This clonotype was counted between two and nine times. V is TRBV6-1 and J is TRBJ2-7; 7 bases line up with TRBD2. V was pared by 3 bases and J by 3 bases, with 8 bases of the junction left unmatched. The CDR3 extends over 15 amino acids. The germline gives CDR1 MNHNS, CDR2 SASEGT. As DNA, the CDR3 is TGTGCCAGCAGTGATCTCGGGACTACCAACTACGAGCAGTACTTC. It codes for CASSDLGTTNYEQYF.

A few counts support this clonotype. J is TRBJ2-1 and V is TRBV4-1; D assignment may be TRBD1 or TRBD2 (5 bases each). The CDR3 totals 16 residues. Germline CDR1 MGHRA, CDR2 YSYEKL. V was shortened by 1 base and J by 4 bases, with 14 bases between the two germline ends. The CDR3 DNA reads TGCGCCAGCAGCCAAGGTGGTGGGGACCTGTACAATGAGCAGTTCTTC. Translated: CASSQGGGDLYNEQFF.

The rearrangement joins TRBV12-3 or TRBV12-4 to TRBJ1-3; TRBD1 matches 7 bases. The CDR3 has 14 residues. The trim removed 2 bases at V and 5 bases at J, leaving 3 bases unmatched. CDR3 sequence reads: CASSLPQGRNTIYF. In DNA form, the CDR3 reads TGTGCCAGCAGTTTACCACAGGGGAGAAACACCATATATTTT.

In this sample, this clonotype turned up many times. V and J are TRBV4-1 and TRBJ2-5; D is uncertain. The CDR3 has 15 residues. The germline gives CDR1 MGHRA, CDR2 YSYEKL. Deletions cut 3 bases from V and 0 bases from J, with 11 bases between. CDR3 loop: CASSHSTDYQETQYF. DNA for the CDR3: TGCGCCAGCAGCCACTCGACGGATTACCAAGAGACCCAGTACTTC.

The genes are TRBV6-1 and TRBJ1-6; D remains ambiguous. The V end was cut by 0 bases, the J end by 10 bases, with 10 bases between. Germline V gene lookup returns CDR1 MNHNS and CDR2 SASEGT. This CDR3 spans 14 amino acids. The CDR3 region is CASSEAGYGSPLHF. The CDR3 DNA follows: TGTGCCAGCAGTGAAGCGGGCTACGGGTCACCCCTCCACTTT.

There are a few counts of this clonotype. The V call is TRBV6-5, the J call TRBJ2-3; perhaps TRBD1 as D (5 bases). The CDR3 contains 14 residues. Per germline, CDR1 MNHEY and CDR2 SVGAGI. V was pared by 5 bases and J by 2 bases, with 11 bases between. The CDR3 DNA reads as TGTGCCAGCAGTGTTGACAGCTACACAGATACGCAGTATTTT. Translation: CASSVDSYTDTQYF.

The sample holds a few counts of this clonotype. The chain combines TRBV27 with TRBJ2-4; no reliable D call. The CDR3 is 13 amino acids. The V gene's germline CDR1 is MNHEY and CDR2 SMNVEV (reference sequence). Trimming removed 3 bases at V and 3 bases at J, with 6 bases between. CDR3 coding DNA: TGTGCCAGCAGTTTGGGCCTCAAAAACATTCAGTACTTC. Its translation is CASSLGLKNIQYF.

This clonotype was picked up many times. The rearrangement links TRBV7-3 to TRBJ2-2; 7 bases agree with TRBD2. V was pared by 0 bases and J by 0 bases, with 4 bases of the junction left unmatched. The germline CDR1 and CDR2 sequences are SGHTA and FQGTGA. CDR3 size: 17 residues. The CDR3 reads CASSLTSRGANTGELFF. In DNA, the CDR3 is TGTGCCAGCAGCTTAACATCACGGGGGGCGAACACCGGGGAGCTGTTTTTT.

This clonotype was seen a few times. The chain carries TRBV10-2 and TRBJ2-1, with 7 nucleotides matching TRBD2. CDR1 WSHSY and CDR2 SAAADI come from the germline V gene. This CDR3 contains 16 residues. The J segment lost 3 bases and the V segment lost 4 bases, leaving 9 bases of the junction unmatched. The CDR3 loop reads CASSGGGLDDYNEQFF. CDR3 nucleotides: TGCGCCAGCAGTGGGGGAGGACTAGACGACTACAATGAGCAGTTCTTC.

This clonotype was observed at least ten times. The chain has TRBV7-9 and TRBJ2-1, with D perhaps TRBD1 or TRBD2 (5 bases each). Germline loops: CDR1 SEHNR, CDR2 FQNEAQ (reference sequence). Trimming stripped 5 bases from V and 8 bases from J, with 19 bases between. CDR3 size: 15 residues. The CDR3 sequence: CASSPRDGGWDEQFF. The CDR3, as DNA: TGTGCCAGCAGCCCTAGGGACGGCGGGTGGGATGAGCAGTTCTTC.

This clonotype was counted a few times. The chain combines TRBV29-1 with TRBJ1-5, with a possible D match to TRBD1 (5 bases). Germline CDR1 is SQVTM and CDR2 is ANQGSEA. The CDR3 extends over 13 amino acids. The V end lost 4 bases, the J end lost 7 bases, and 14 bases lay between the germline ends. Written as DNA, the CDR3 is TGCAGCGTTGGAGCAGTGGACAAACAGCCCCAGCATTTT. It translates to CSVGAVDKQPQHF.

This clonotype was observed a few times. The rearrangement links TRBV6-6 to TRBJ2-1; no definite D call. Trimming pared 6 bases from V and 3 bases from J, leaving 6 bases between. This CDR3 spans 12 amino acids. Germline CDR1 MNHNY, CDR2 SVGAGI (reference sequence). As DNA, the CDR3 is TGTGCCAGCAGCCCGTTCTACAATGAGCAGTTCTTC. Protein product: CASSPFYNEQFF.

The chain couples TRBV19 to TRBJ2-7; D is tentatively TRBD1 or TRBD2 (7 bases each). V dropped 8 bases and J dropped 1 base, with 15 bases sitting between them. This CDR3 contains 14 residues. In germline, CDR1 is LNHDA, CDR2 SQIVND (reference sequence). The CDR3 nucleotides read TGTGCCAGTGCGCGACAGGGAGGGTCCTACGAGCAGTACTTC. Its translation is CASARQGGSYEQYF. Full variable domain (outside the CDR3, taken from reference TRBV19 and TRBJ2-7): DGGITQSPKYLFRKEGQNVTLSCEQNLNHDAMYWYRQDPGQGLRLIYYSQIVNDFQKGDIAEGYSVSREKKESFPLTVTSAQKNPTAFYLCASARQGGSYEQYFGPGTRLTVT.

This clonotype was observed a few times. Here the CDR3 reads CATSLAGGTDTQYF. CDR3 in DNA: TGTGCCACCTCACTAGCGGGGGGCACAGATACGCAGTATTTT. This rearrangement joins TRBV10-3 to TRBJ2-3; TRBD2 agrees at 11 bases. Trimming removed 10 bases from V and 1 base from J; junction bases left unmatched: 4. This CDR3 has 14 residues. CDR1 is ENHRY and CDR2 is SYGVKD in the germline V gene.

This clonotype was counted only a few times. The chain combines TRBV28 with TRBJ2-3; 9 positions match TRBD2. The CDR3 contains 15 residues. The germline CDR1 and CDR2 sequences are MDHEN and SYDVKM. V lost 1 base and J lost 8; bases outside the gene matches: 7. This CDR3 is CASSLSASGVGTQYF. Written as DNA, the CDR3 is TGTGCCAGCAGTTTATCGGCTAGCGGGGTGGGTACGCAGTATTTT.

The gene calls are TRBV20-1 and TRBJ2-5, with D possibly being TRBD2 (5 bases). Germline V CDR1 and CDR2: DFQATT, SNEGSKA (reference sequence). V lost 4 bases, J lost 2 bases, and 8 bases lay in between. CDR3 size: 12 residues. The CDR3 DNA follows: TGCAGTGCTACCGGGATTCAAGAGACCCAGTACTTC. This gives the protein CSATGIQETQYF.

This clonotype has just a few counts. The chain links TRBV10-3 to TRBJ2-7; D is unresolved. CDR3 length: 12 residues. V lost 5 bases, J lost 10 bases, and 15 bases lay in between. Germline V gene data show CDR1 as ENHRY and CDR2 as SYGVKD. The CDR3 loop reads CAISLDQLRQYF. In nucleotides, the CDR3 is TGTGCCATCAGTCTGGACCAACTACGCCAGTACTTC.

This clonotype was counted ten times or more. The chain links TRBV7-6 to TRBJ2-5; D ambiguous. V lost 1 base and J lost 5, with 5 bases in between. The CDR3 is 12 residues long. CDR1 is SGHVS and CDR2 is FNYEAQ in the germline V gene. The CDR3 DNA reads as TGTGCCAGCAGCTTAGAGCTGGAGACCCAGTACTTC. Its protein product is CASSLELETQYF.

J is TRBJ1-2 and V is TRBV10-3, with D hard to call. V was trimmed by 4 bases and J by 0 bases, leaving 18 bases between them. The germline CDR1 and CDR2 sequences are ENHRY and SYGVKD. The CDR3 sequence is 17 residues long. The CDR3 nucleotides are TGTGCCATCAGTGCACCTGTGGCGGCGGGATCTAACTATGGCTACACCTTC. Translation gives CAISAPVAAGSNYGYTF.

A few counts support this clonotype. The genes are TRBV20-1 and TRBJ2-3; D gene ambiguous. Trimming cost V 5 bases and J 2 bases, with 14 bases left between them. CDR3 length: 14 amino acids. Germline V gene sequence: CDR1 DFQATT, CDR2 SNEGSKA (reference sequence). The CDR3 DNA is TGCAGTGCTGACCGGCCCCAGCTCACAGATACGCAGTATTTT. Amino acid sequence: CSADRPQLTDTQYF.